Below are 9 T cell receptor beta chains sequenced from a single sample in a study of radiation and T cells in renal cell carcinoma. This table comes from immunoSEQ multiplex PCR, and its TCRdb copy is limited to in-frame clones, with some not included. The repertoire holds 150,000 to 160,000 clones, with approximately 90% as singletons. The time point: blood 2 weeks post-SBRT. Treatment denoted: 15 Gy SBRT to primary tumor, nephrectomy 4 weeks later. The sequencing here drew on blood, taken from a patient whose treatment included radiotherapy and nephrectomy. The receptor set was obtained from a woman aged 45 to 65 with renal cell carcinoma.

The rearrangement joins TRBV11-3 to TRBJ2-7, with D possibly matching TRBD1 (5 bases). The CDR3 runs 13 residues. Germline CDR1 is SGHNT and CDR2 is YENEEA. The V gene lost 5 bases and the J gene lost 6 bases, with 14 bases spanning the gap. The CDR3 DNA reads TGTGCCAGCAGCCTCGGCAGGGCCCGCGAGCAGTACTTC. It codes for CASSLGRAREQYF. Full variable domain (rest looked up from reference TRBV11-3 and TRBJ2-7): EAGVVQSPRYKIIEKKQPVAFWCNPISGHNTLYWYLQNLGQGPELLIRYENEEAVDDSQLPKDRFSAERLKGVDSTLKIQPAELGDSAVYLCASSLGRAREQYFGPGTRLTVT.

The chain joins TRBV7-6 to TRBJ1-4, with D possibly TRBD1 on 6 matching bases. The CDR3 is made up of 16 amino acids. Germline V gene data show CDR1 as SGHVS and CDR2 as FNYEAQ. Trimming shortened V by 1 base and J by 7 bases, and 16 bases separated the two germline ends. This CDR3 is CASSLESWGRGEKLFF. CDR3 bases: TGTGCCAGCAGCTTAGAAAGCTGGGGGCGAGGTGAAAAACTGTTTTTT.

This chain connects TRBV5-1 to TRBJ2-1; TRBD2 matches at 16 bases. CDR1 is SGHRS, CDR2 YFSETQ, per germline. There are 15 residues in the CDR3. After removal of 6 bases from V and 6 bases from J, the junction contained 3 bases not matched to a gene. This chain's CDR3 is CASTGTSGGANEQFF. The CDR3 nucleotides read TGCGCCAGCACCGGGACTAGCGGGGGGGCCAATGAGCAGTTCTTC.

This clone was counted only a few times. The gene calls are TRBV19 and TRBJ1-4, with 8 bases identical to TRBD1. The germline gives CDR1 LNHDA, CDR2 SQIVND (reference sequence). This CDR3 spans 12 amino acids. V was clipped by 10 bases and J by 5 bases; unmatched bases: 3. The CDR3: CATSGGNEKLFF. CDR3 bases: TGTGCCACCTCAGGGGGCAATGAAAAACTGTTTTTT.

The genes are TRBV11-1 and TRBJ1-3, with D hard to call. Trimming took 3 bases from V and 0 from J, leaving 3 bases between them. The CDR3 sequence is 13 residues long. Germline lookup yields CDR1 SGHAT and CDR2 FQDESV (reference sequence). Here the CDR3 reads CASSFNSGNTIYF. CDR3 bases: TGTGCCAGCAGCTTCAACTCTGGAAACACCATATATTTT.

This sequence joins TRBV2 and TRBJ2-7, with D uncertain. Germline-derived CDR1 and CDR2 are SNHLY and FYNNEI. The CDR3 spans 12 residues. V lost 8 bases to trimming and J lost 5 bases, with 13 bases between them. The CDR3 coding sequence is TGTGCCAGCTCTCTCGTTCGTAACGAGCAGTACTTC. Its translation: CASSLVRNEQYF.

The V gene is TRBV7-2, the J gene TRBJ2-6, with no clear D. The length of the CDR3 is 15 residues. CDR1 is SGHTA and CDR2 is FQGNSA in the germline V gene. V lost 5 bases, J lost 0 bases, and 8 bases lay in between. The CDR3 protein is CASSPAFSGANVLTF. The DNA for the CDR3 is TGTGCCAGCAGCCCAGCATTCTCTGGGGCCAACGTCCTGACTTTC. Filled out from reference TRBV7-2 and TRBJ2-6, the complete variable domain reads GAGVSQSPSNKVTEKGKDVELRCDPISGHTALYWYRQSLGQGLEFLIYFQGNSAPDKSGLPSDRFSAERTGGSVSTLTIQRTQQEDSAVYLCASSPAFSGANVLTFGAGSRLTVL.

The chain uses TRBV6-6 and TRBJ2-5; TRBD2 aligns across 8 bases. Looked up from germline, CDR1 is MNHNY and CDR2 is SVGAGI (reference sequence). This CDR3 comprises 15 residues. Losses at the gene ends were 2 bases for V and 5 bases for J; bases not matched to a gene: 7. The CDR3 sequence is CASSYRGGPRETQYF. The CDR3 DNA is TGTGCCAGCAGTTACCGGGGGGGGCCGCGGGAGACCCAGTACTTC.

The chain carries TRBV7-2 and TRBJ1-1, with 7 bases fitting TRBD1. Germline CDR1 and CDR2: SGHTA and FQGNSA. With 5 bases clipped from V and 4 bases from J, the junction kept 10 bases outside the gene matches. The CDR3 has 15 amino acids. The CDR3 DNA reads as TGTGCCAGCAGCCCCGACAGGGTTGGAGGCACTGAAGCTTTCTTT. Translation: CASSPDRVGGTEAFF.